Below, 17 T cell receptor beta chains from the same sample are listed, as sequenced in a study of T-cell reconstitution after alpha-beta-depleted transplantation in children. Unique molecular identifiers were used in preparing the TCRbeta library. In TCRdb, the PCR reads were re-called with MiXCR into one record per CDR3 protein. The sample includes around 680,000 distinct CDR3 sequences, about 15% of them seen just once. This specimen was PBMCs from the stem cell graft donor, taken from the stem cell graft. The receptors here all came from a human donor who donated a stem cell graft to a child with acute myeloid leukemia.

V gene TRBV7-3 combines with J gene TRBJ2-3; the D call may be TRBD1 or TRBD2 (6 bases each). The V and J ends lost 8 bases and 6 bases respectively, with 15 bases between them. The germline gives CDR1 SGHTA, CDR2 FQGTGA. This CDR3 comprises 13 residues. CDR3 sequence reads: CASGSGAADTQYF. In DNA, the CDR3 is TGTGCCAGCGGTTCGGGGGCTGCGGATACGCAGTATTTT.

Of note for this clonotype: The junction shows a germline mismatch at one end, possibly a read error. The rearrangement links TRBV15 to TRBJ2-7; 7 positions match TRBD1. CDR1 LNHNV and CDR2 YYDKDF come from the germline V gene (reference sequence). The CDR3 covers 11 residues. The CDR3, as DNA: TGTGCCACCAGCGCCCGGGACAGCGACTATTTC. Protein: CATSARDSDYF.

There are a few counts of this clonotype. The CDR3 coding sequence is TGTGCCAGCAGCGTAGGCGGGGGAGGGTCCTACGAGCAGTACTTC. This encodes CASSVGGGGSYEQYF. This chain uses TRBV9 with TRBJ2-7; 7 bases map to TRBD2. Germline V lookup: CDR1 SGDLS, CDR2 YYNGEE. The CDR3 has 15 amino acids. V lost 0 bases to trimming and J lost 1 base; unmatched junction nucleotides: 4.

The sample holds many counts of this clonotype. J is TRBJ2-3 and V is TRBV20-1; TRBD2 matches 8 bases. CDR3 length: 15 residues. CDR1 is DFQATT, CDR2 SNEGSKA, per germline (reference sequence). The CDR3 DNA sequence: TGCAGCCTATCGGGGGCGGGGGGTCGCACAGATACGCAGTATTTT. Translating it yields CSLSGAGGRTDTQYF.

This clonotype was recorded at least ten times. The chain joins TRBV20-1 to TRBJ1-1; no clear D. Trimming left V 3 bases short and J 10 bases short, with 9 bases between. Germline values: CDR1 DFQATT, CDR2 SNEGSKA (reference sequence). The CDR3 runs to 10 residues. CDR3 in DNA: TGCAGTGCTAGGCGAGTCGGAGCTTTCTTT. Protein: CSARRVGAFF.

The genes are TRBV20-1 and TRBJ2-7; D is perhaps TRBD2 (6 bases). The CDR3 has 11 residues. CDR1 is DFQATT, CDR2 SNEGSKA, per germline (reference sequence). Trimming removed 5 bases at V and 3 bases at J, with 8 bases between. This chain's CDR3 is CSAWDFYEQYV. The CDR3 DNA sequence: TGCAGTGCTTGGGACTTCTACGAGCAGTACGTC.

The gene calls are TRBV7-2 and TRBJ2-3; TRBD1 or TRBD2 may be the D gene (6 bases each). CDR1 is SGHTA and CDR2 is FQGNSA in the germline V gene. Deletions cut 4 bases from V and 0 bases from J, with 14 bases between. This CDR3 comprises 16 residues. The CDR3 spells CASSSVPGASTDTQYF. The CDR3 DNA reads TGTGCCAGCAGCTCCGTACCGGGGGCGAGCACAGATACGCAGTATTTT.

This clonotype has more than one count but fewer than ten. The chain joins TRBV9 to TRBJ2-6; unclear D gene. CDR1 is SGDLS, CDR2 YYNGEE, per germline. Trimming shortened V by 0 bases and J by 7 bases, and 8 bases separated the two germline ends. This CDR3 has 14 residues. The chain's CDR3 is CASSVGGGANVLTF. CDR3 DNA sequence: TGTGCCAGCAGCGTAGGTGGTGGAGCCAACGTCCTGACTTTC.

The table lists this clonotype with a few counts. The CDR3 reads CATRSLMGTQYF. For the CDR3, the DNA is TGTGCCACTCGCTCCCTCATGGGGACCCAGTACTTC. The gene calls are TRBV27 and TRBJ2-5; D is ambiguous. The CDR3 length is 12 residues. Trimming pared 10 bases from V and 7 bases from J, leaving 16 bases between. Germline CDR1 MNHEY, CDR2 SMNVEV (reference sequence).

Ten or more counts support this clonotype. The chain is built from TRBV4-3 and TRBJ1-1; no clear D. The V end was cut by 3 bases, the J end by 6 bases, with 17 bases between. The CDR3 consists of 15 residues. The germline V gene has CDR1 LGHNA and CDR2 YSLEER. The chain's CDR3 is CASSQGLSTKAEAFF. CDR3 bases: TGCGCCAGCAGCCAGGGCCTTTCCACGAAGGCTGAAGCTTTCTTT.

This clonotype was observed many times. The chain combines TRBV10-3 with TRBJ1-5, with 8 bases fitting TRBD1. Trimming at V came to 6 bases and at J to 4 bases, leaving 5 bases not matched to a gene. CDR1 is ENHRY and CDR2 is SYGVKD in the germline V gene. This CDR3 comprises 14 residues. The DNA for the CDR3 is TGTGCCATCAGGGAGGACAGGGAGAATCAGCCCCAGCATTTT. This encodes CAIREDRENQPQHF.

This clonotype came up a few times. The chain is built from TRBV5-1 and TRBJ2-5; TRBD1 is a possible D gene (6 bases). Germline values: CDR1 SGHRS, CDR2 YFSETQ. V gave up 0 bases and J gave up 5 bases, with 14 bases separating them. The CDR3 loop spans 15 amino acids. DNA of the CDR3: TGCGCCAGCAGCTTGGGACCCACAGGGCTCGAGACCCAGTACTTC. Its protein product is CASSLGPTGLETQYF.

With regard to this clonotype: A much larger clonotype is one base distant, so this may be a read error. V and J are TRBV15 and TRBJ2-5; D not resolved. Germline V lookup: CDR1 LNHNV, CDR2 YYDKDF (reference sequence). Deletions cut 6 bases from V and 4 bases from J, with 12 bases between. This CDR3 is 13 amino acids long. Here the CDR3 reads CATSVTALETQYF. The CDR3 coding sequence is TGTGCCACCAGTGTAACAGCGCTAGAGACCCAGTACTTC.

There are many counts of this clonotype. The chain uses TRBV20-1 and TRBJ1-5, with 8 bases lining up with TRBD1. Germline V CDR1 and CDR2: DFQATT, SNEGSKA (reference sequence). Trimming removed 0 bases from V and 0 bases from J; junction bases left unmatched: 4. The length of the CDR3 is 16 residues. CDR3 amino acids: CSARERGQDSNQPQHF. CDR3 nucleotide sequence: TGCAGTGCTAGAGAACGGGGACAGGATAGCAATCAGCCCCAGCATTTT.

This clonotype was recorded many times. The chain joins TRBV20-1 to TRBJ1-2; D is ambiguous. This CDR3 region has 10 residues. CDR1 and CDR2 from the germline V gene are DFQATT and SNEGSKA (reference sequence). Trimming left V 6 bases short and J 12 bases short, with 14 bases between. This CDR3 is CSAPAELNTF. CDR3 DNA sequence: TGCAGTGCCCCCGCCGAACTTAACACCTTC.

This chain uses TRBV11-2 with TRBJ2-6, with 9 bases lining up with TRBD1. There are 18 residues in the CDR3. The germline CDR1 and CDR2 sequences are SGHAT and FQNNGV. V gave up 5 bases and J gave up 2 bases; unmatched junction bases: 10. CDR3 region: CASSPTQGAFTGANVLTF. The CDR3 nucleotides are TGTGCCAGCAGCCCCACACAGGGGGCATTTACTGGGGCCAACGTCCTGACTTTC.

The chain uses TRBV19 and TRBJ2-5; TRBD1 aligns across 7 bases. The CDR3 is 15 residues long. V shed 4 bases and J 1 base; nucleotides not matched to a gene: 6. Germline-derived CDR1 and CDR2 are LNHDA and SQIVND (reference sequence). CDR3 loop: CASSNRDSPQETQYF. CDR3 DNA sequence: TGTGCCAGTAGTAACCGGGACAGCCCCCAAGAGACCCAGTACTTC.